These T cell receptor beta chains were read from a single sample in a study of spatial heterogeneity in lung cancer. Using its own MiXCR run on the 5' RACE reads, TCRdb lists one record per CDR3 protein. Of 10,000 to 15,000 distinct CDR3 sequences in the sample, 6% to 8.5% are singletons; the top ten hold around 3.6%. Sequencing was performed on lung tumor tissue, taken at surgery. The receptors stem from a female donor with early-stage non-small cell lung cancer. CDR3s include the opening cysteine and the closing phenylalanine or tryptophan. A D gene is named only where the DNA matches it firmly. A clone size is listed for some rows: how often the clone was seen (once, few, many), or a class if it is expanded.

TRBV28	TRBJ2-5	TRBD2	.	TGTGCCAGCAGCTTCCGGGGGGTCGAGACCCAGTACTTC	CASSFRGVETQYF
TRBV18	TRBJ2-1	.	.	TGTGCCAGCTCAACAAGGGGGGACAATGAGCAGTTCTTC	CASSTRGDNEQFF
TRBV14	TRBJ2-1	.	medium-sized	TGTGCCAGCAGCCAGTATTCTAGGTGGCCCTACAATGAGCAGTTCTTC	CASSQYSRWPYNEQFF
TRBV28	TRBJ2-2	.	medium-sized	TGTGCCAGCACGGCGTCTGGGAAGGGCGGGGAGCTGTTTTTT	CASTASGKGGELFF
TRBV5-1	TRBJ2-7	TRBD1	once	TGCGCCAGCAGCTCAGGACAGGGAGCCTACGAGCAGTACTTC	CASSSGQGAYEQYF
TRBV29-1	TRBJ1-1	.	many	TGCAGCGCCACCGCACCGCGCTGGGGTGAAAAGGTACGGTTGAACACTGAAGCTTTCTTT	CSATAPRWGEKVRLNTEAFF
TRBV5-4	TRBJ1-3	.	medium-sized	TGTGCCAGCAGCTTGGTGGGTTCAGGAAACACCATATATTTT	CASSLVGSGNTIYF
TRBV7-2	TRBJ2-5	TRBD2	many	TGTGCCAGCAGCAACCGAGCGGGAGGGGGAGAGACCCAGTACTTC	CASSNRAGGGETQYF
TRBV5-1	TRBJ2-7	TRBD1	many	TGCGCCAGCAGCGGATCAGGGGGCGGATACGAGCAGTACTTC	CASSGSGGGYEQYF
TRBV29-1	TRBJ1-1	.	many	TGCAGCGGGGGCGGCACTGAAGCTTTCTTT	CSGGGTEAFF
TRBV28	TRBJ1-6	.	medium-sized	TGTGCCAGCAGTTTAGGCCAGAATTATTCACCCCTCCACTTT	CASSLGQNYSPLHF
TRBV11-3	TRBJ2-4	TRBD1	few	TGTGCCAGCAGCCCCGGCCAGGGGGCGTCCAAAAACATTCAGTACTTC	CASSPGQGASKNIQYF
TRBV20-1	TRBJ2-3	.	many	TGCAGTGCTAGAGATTGGAGTAAAAGCACAGATACGCAGTATTTT	CSARDWSKSTDTQYF
TRBV12-3/TRBV12-4	TRBJ2-2	.	many	TGTGCCAGCAGACCGTCCTTAAACGAGCTGTTTTTT	CASRPSLNELFF
TRBV3-1	TRBJ1-4	TRBD1	medium-sized	TGTGCCAGCAGCCATCGGGGCAGGGGGCGCGTTAATGAAAAACTGTTTTTT	CASSHRGRGRVNEKLFF
TRBV7-2	TRBJ1-5	.	medium-sized	TGTGCCAGCAGCGCCGGACAGCAGAATCAGCCCCAGCATTTT	CASSAGQQNQPQHF
TRBV7-8	TRBJ1-1	.	few	TGTGCCAGCAGCTTAGGACGGAACACTGAAGCTTTCTTT	CASSLGRNTEAFF
TRBV29-1	TRBJ1-1	.	.	TGCAGCGTTCGGGGCGTGAACACTGAAGCTTTCTTT	CSVRGVNTEAFF
TRBV7-3	TRBJ2-5	.	many	TGTGCCAGCAGCTTAAACCAGGAGACCCAGTACTTC	CASSLNQETQYF
TRBV20-1	TRBJ1-5	.	many	TGCAGTGCTAGAGAGGACAGTAATCAGCCCCAGCATTTT	CSAREDSNQPQHF
TRBV27	TRBJ1-2	TRBD1	medium-sized	TGTGCCAGCAGTTTTAACAGGGGGTCCTATGGCTACACCTTC	CASSFNRGSYGYTF
TRBV5-1	TRBJ2-5	TRBD1	many	TGCGCCAGCAGGCCGGGCCTCCGGGACAGGGGGCAAGAGACCCAGTACTTC	CASRPGLRDRGQETQYF
TRBV4-3	TRBJ2-3	.	medium-sized	TGCGCCAGCAGCCACGGCGGGGAAAGCACAGATACGCAGTATTTT	CASSHGGESTDTQYF
TRBV19	TRBJ2-2	TRBD2	many	TGTGCCAGTAGTAGGCTAGCGGGCACCGGGGAGCTGTTTTTT	CASSRLAGTGELFF
TRBV4-3	TRBJ2-3	.	many	TGCGCCAGCAGCCAACCGAGATACCCTAGACAGGACCGCCCCACAGATACGCAGTATTTT	CASSQPRYPRQDRPTDTQYF
TRBV7-2	TRBJ1-1	TRBD1	many	TGTGCCAGCAGCCCCAGGGGGCGGAACACTGAAGCTTTCTTT	CASSPRGRNTEAFF
TRBV19	TRBJ2-6	.	.	TGTGCCAGTACCAAATACGGGACTTTCTCTGGGGCCAACGTCCTGACTTTC	CASTKYGTFSGANVLTF
TRBV6-2/TRBV6-3	TRBJ1-5	.	few	TGTGCCAGCAGTTACGGGGGGGGGCCGAGCAATCAGCCCCAGCATTTT	CASSYGGGPSNQPQHF
TRBV27	TRBJ2-1	TRBD1	many	TGTGCCAGCAGTTTCTACTCTCGGGACAGGTACAATGAGCAGTTCTTC	CASSFYSRDRYNEQFF
TRBV7-3	TRBJ2-1	TRBD2	.	TGTGCCAGCAGCTTCGGGAGGGGAGGCAATGAGCAGTTCTTC	CASSFGRGGNEQFF
TRBV2	TRBJ1-5	TRBD1	many	TGTGCCAGCAGTGAAAGGGACAGGGGAACTCAGCCCCAGCATTTT	CASSERDRGTQPQHF
TRBV7-2	TRBJ2-1	.	many	TGTGCCAGCAGCTTAGAGGTTTACAATGAGCAGTTCTTC	CASSLEVYNEQFF
TRBV7-2	TRBJ2-1	TRBD2	many	TGTGCCAGCAGCCCAGGACTAGCCTACAATGAGCAGTTCTTC	CASSPGLAYNEQFF
TRBV6-6	TRBJ2-4	TRBD2	many	TGTGCCAGCAGTTACTTGATTTACTCTTCACTAGCGGGAAAAGTCAAAAACATTCAGTACTTC	CASSYLIYSSLAGKVKNIQYF
TRBV29-1	TRBJ2-2	.	few	TGCAGCGCCTCGGTTACCCTCACCGGGGAGCTGTTTTTT	CSASVTLTGELFF
TRBV12-3/TRBV12-4	TRBJ2-1	.	.	TGTGCCAGCAGGGGAGGGGGTCCCGGGACTGAGCAGTTCTTC	CASRGGGPGTEQFF
TRBV6-5	TRBJ1-6	TRBD1	many	TGTGCCAGCAGCTTAACGGGACAGCGCCTCCACTTT	CASSLTGQRLHF
TRBV12-3/TRBV12-4	TRBJ2-1	.	.	TGTGCCAGCAGACGGATCGATGAGCAGTTCTTC	CASRRIDEQFF
TRBV30	TRBJ1-6	TRBD1	many	TGTGCCTGGAGTACAGGGGGGAAAGGGTCACCCCTCCACTTT	CAWSTGGKGSPLHF
TRBV7-2	TRBJ2-3	.	medium-sized	TGTGCCAGCAGCCCACCCTCGGGGGGCGGTCGTGCAGATACGCAGTATTTT	CASSPPSGGGRADTQYF
TRBV30	TRBJ1-5	TRBD1	.	TGTGCCTGGAGTGTTACAGGGGGTCAGCCCCAGCATTTT	CAWSVTGGQPQHF
TRBV28	TRBJ2-7	TRBD1	few	TGTGCCAGCAGTTTAAACCTAGGGACAGGGACCTCCTACGAGCAGTACTTC	CASSLNLGTGTSYEQYF
TRBV6-6	TRBJ2-2	.	many	TGTGCCAGCAGTTACTCGAGAGTGGCCACCGGGGAGCTGTTTTTT	CASSYSRVATGELFF
TRBV6-2/TRBV6-3	TRBJ2-1	.	many	TGTGCCAGCATTAATTCAGGAGTGAGATACAATGAGCAGTTCTTC	CASINSGVRYNEQFF
TRBV6-5	TRBJ2-6	.	medium-sized	TGTGCCAGCAGCCCCGGGACGGTCTCTGGGGCCAACGTCCTGACTTTC	CASSPGTVSGANVLTF